This T cell receptor beta chain emerged from a study of blood T cell repertoires in COVID-19. Background on the study: Collection of acute and convalescent COVID-19 samples took place in the United States, Italy and Spain. The cDNA or gDNA used as material had been derived from T cells, B-cell-depleted T cells, or PBMCs.

Trimming took off 3 bases at V and 3 bases at J, with 15 bases between the two ends. Germline V CDR1 and CDR2: SNHLY, FYNNEI. This CDR3 is 15 amino acids long. The Seattle site enrolled patients during active infection and followed them longitudinally. Per the study methods: Reference gene primer amplification gave nucleated cell count estimates. Data came from immunoSEQ multiplex PCR; TCRdb stores just in-frame clones and leaves some out. V and J calls and clone size are given by that table; D and trimming were obtained from the DNA. The sample has roughly 460,000 clones, around nine tenths seen once.

The clonotype was recovered from a man younger than 35 with COVID-19, enrolled during active disease. The V gene is TRBV2, the J gene TRBJ2-7, with a possible D match to TRBD1 (6 bases). The sequencing input was peripheral blood. This chain's CDR3 is CASSDSGAGLYEQYF. Written as DNA, the CDR3 is TGTGCCAGCAGTGATTCAGGGGCGGGTCTCTACGAGCAGTACTTC.